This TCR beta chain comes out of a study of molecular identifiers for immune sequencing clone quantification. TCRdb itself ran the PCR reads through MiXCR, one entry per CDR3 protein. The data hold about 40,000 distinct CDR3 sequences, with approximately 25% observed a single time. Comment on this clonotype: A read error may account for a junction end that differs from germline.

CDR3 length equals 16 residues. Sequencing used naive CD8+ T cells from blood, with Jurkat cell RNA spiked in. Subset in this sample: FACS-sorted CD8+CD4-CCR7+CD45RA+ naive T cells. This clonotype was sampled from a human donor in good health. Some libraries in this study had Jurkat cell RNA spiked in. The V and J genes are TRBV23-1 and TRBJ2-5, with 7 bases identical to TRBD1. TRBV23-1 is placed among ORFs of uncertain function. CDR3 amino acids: CASSHLAGGIVEPQYF. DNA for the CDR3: TGCGCCAGCAGTCATTTGGCAGGGGGTATTGTAGAGCCCCAGTACTTC.